This T cell receptor (beta chain) was found in a study of blood T cells in healthy people across ages (dated by TCRdb to about 2015). In terms of the full investigation: In model experiments, roughly one uniquely barcoded TCR beta cDNA molecule per two T cells was captured by template switching. Two additional independent replicas of 1 million unique cDNA reads from the same blood draw were analyzed for two donors (one aged 18 to 30 and one aged 80 or older). Four age groups were formed from the donors: young (average roughly 15 years), middle-aged (approximately 41), aged (about 62) and long-lived (around 80). To avoid experimental bias, donors of different ages were spread randomly across the sequencing lanes. Using deep sequencing normalized with unique cDNA molecular identifiers, the study measured how TCR beta repertoire diversity changes with age.

The roughly 39 donors, aged about 6 to 95 years, were systemically healthy Caucasian individuals from Russia. Each donor gave about 11 milliliters of peripheral blood, drawn into EDTA-treated Vacutainer tubes. PBMCs were isolated by Ficoll-Paque density-gradient centrifugation, with at least 7 million obtained per sample. Trizol reagent was used to extract total RNA from the PBMCs, yielding at least 5 micrograms per sample. For every donor, flow cytometry on a PBMC aliquot measured the percentage of naive CD45RAhigh/CD27high T cells. Study-wide conclusions, independent of this receptor: As age increased, observed TCR beta diversity per million T cells dropped in a roughly linear way, and a significant reduction was already evident by age approximately 40. Conclusive comparison of naive and antigen-experienced compartments was prevented by the profiling of bulk unsorted PBMCs. A strong correlation was found between observed TCR beta diversity and the percentage of naive T cells measured by flow cytometry. Compared with the aged group, the long-lived group had more naive CD4+ T cells, fewer expanded clones and increased TCR diversity, suggesting age selection. Estimates of total diversity from one million sequenced T cells were regarded as lower bounds and underestimates. Because donor CMV infection status was unknown, age-related changes in expanded clonotypes were potentially confounded.

Library construction relied on 5' RACE. The instrument was an Illumina HiSeq 2500. A second about 7 to 12 cycle PCR used a sample-barcoded 5' primer and a J-beta primer mix. A template-switch 5' adaptor carrying 12 random nucleotides introduced a unique molecular identifier onto each TCR beta cDNA molecule. Each sample yielded at least 2.5 million CDR3-containing paired-end reads. The Mint cDNA synthesis kit, primed by a TRBC-specific oligonucleotide, was used to synthesize first-strand cDNA from all RNA. After uracil-DNA glycosylase treatment, a first 18-cycle PCR used universal primers M1SS and BC2_uni_R on all cDNA. In the original analysis: Each sample was normalized by randomly selecting 1 million high-quality reads, each carrying a distinct molecular identifier. Reads with shared molecular identifiers were discarded instead of being binned into consensus sequences. CDR3 identification, clonotype clustering and error correction used MiTCR with a Q25 quality threshold and the strictest error-elimination algorithm. A nonparametric unseen species model with Euler transformation was used to estimate a lower bound on total TCR beta diversity. TCRdb cleaned the public reads at Q25 with fastp, built clones with MiXCR and kept in-frame beta chains. Every CDR3 protein is listed once, alongside the most common genes and DNA of its rows. V and J calls and clone size were set by TCRdb, not the authors. Here the sample has approximately 600,000 distinct CDR3 sequences; about 54% occur a single time. The ten most abundant clones make up approximately 40% of the sample.

A note on this clonotype: Its cognate antigen has yet to be identified. No base qualities exist here, and no much larger clone lies one base off it.

This clonotype originated in a man in his fifties or sixties in good health. Sample: blood.

The nucleotide sequence reads as follows: TGTGCCAGCAGGGTCAGGACTAGCGGGGATAAAAACATTCAGTACTTC. This is translated as CASRVRTSGDKNIQYF. This receptor chain uses TRBV6-1 and TRBJ2-4; 12 central nucleotides agree with TRBD2. The germline V gene provides CDR1 MNHNS and CDR2 SASEGT. Here V drops 6 bases and J drops 4 bases, and the junction holds 7 bases not matched to any gene. The CDR3 holds 16 amino acids from the cysteine to the phenylalanine. The CDR3 DNA has 48 bases and is translated from base 1.